This TCR beta chain appears in the sequencing data of a study of blood T cell repertoires in COVID-19. About the study: Sample material is recorded as cDNA or gDNA derived from T cells, B-cell-depleted T cells, or PBMCs.

Methods used by the authors: Nucleated cell counts were estimated from reference gene primer amplification. Clones were read by immunoSEQ multiplex PCR, and TCRdb kept only the in-frame ones, dropping some. V and J calls and clone size are as listed in that table; D and trimming were resolved from the DNA. The sample records fewer than 300,000 clones, roughly 88% being singletons. The CDR3 covers 13 residues. Per the germline V gene, CDR1 is SGHDN and CDR2 is FVKESK. The V end was cut by 1 base, the J end by 4 bases, with 7 bases between. This TCR was sampled from a man between 18 and 29 years old with active or convalescent COVID-19. The V call is TRBV14, the J call TRBJ1-2; D may be TRBD1 (5 bases). The sequenced sample was peripheral blood. CDR3 protein: CASSQGQSYGYTF. CDR3 nucleotides: TGTGCCAGCAGCCAAGGACAGAGCTATGGCTACACCTTC.